This TCR beta chain was found in a study of control samples from healthy donors and cancer patients. Assay used: immunoSEQ multiplex PCR; TCRdb lists only in-frame clones, some missing. The sample has about 220,000 clones; over 90% are singletons. The CDR3 covers 14 residues. V lost 7 bases and J lost 3, with 13 bases in between. Germline lookup yields CDR1 MNHEY and CDR2 SVGAGI. The TCR originated in a man in his fifties or sixties in good health. The rearrangement links TRBV6-5 to TRBJ1-3; weak D call: TRBD1 (6 bases). The material sequenced was blood. Here the CDR3 DNA reads TGTGCCAGCACCCCAGGGGTCGGTGGAAACACCATATATTTT. Encoded protein: CASTPGVGGNTIYF.